The following is a TCR beta chain sequence with its context. Method: immunoSEQ multiplex PCR; TCRdb's copy keeps in-frame clones and lacks some. The repertoire includes 210,000 or so clones, 75% to 90% of them detected once, and less than 3.5% sits in the top ten. The data derive from a study of blood T cell repertoires in COVID-19. Study as a whole: T cells, B-cell-depleted T cells, or PBMCs provided the cDNA or gDNA that served as material.

The CDR3 is made up of 13 amino acids. V gave up 5 bases and J gave up 4 bases, with 11 bases separating them. From germline, CDR1 is SGHTA and CDR2 FQGNSA. The J gene is TRBJ1-2, the V gene TRBV7-2, with D tentatively TRBD1 (5 bases). The TCR comes from a man between 25 and 39 years old with COVID-19, enrolled during active disease. Source material: peripheral blood. CDR3 residues: CASSPTAGYGYTF. CDR3 in DNA: TGTGCCAGCAGCCCGACAGCGGGCTATGGCTACACCTTC.